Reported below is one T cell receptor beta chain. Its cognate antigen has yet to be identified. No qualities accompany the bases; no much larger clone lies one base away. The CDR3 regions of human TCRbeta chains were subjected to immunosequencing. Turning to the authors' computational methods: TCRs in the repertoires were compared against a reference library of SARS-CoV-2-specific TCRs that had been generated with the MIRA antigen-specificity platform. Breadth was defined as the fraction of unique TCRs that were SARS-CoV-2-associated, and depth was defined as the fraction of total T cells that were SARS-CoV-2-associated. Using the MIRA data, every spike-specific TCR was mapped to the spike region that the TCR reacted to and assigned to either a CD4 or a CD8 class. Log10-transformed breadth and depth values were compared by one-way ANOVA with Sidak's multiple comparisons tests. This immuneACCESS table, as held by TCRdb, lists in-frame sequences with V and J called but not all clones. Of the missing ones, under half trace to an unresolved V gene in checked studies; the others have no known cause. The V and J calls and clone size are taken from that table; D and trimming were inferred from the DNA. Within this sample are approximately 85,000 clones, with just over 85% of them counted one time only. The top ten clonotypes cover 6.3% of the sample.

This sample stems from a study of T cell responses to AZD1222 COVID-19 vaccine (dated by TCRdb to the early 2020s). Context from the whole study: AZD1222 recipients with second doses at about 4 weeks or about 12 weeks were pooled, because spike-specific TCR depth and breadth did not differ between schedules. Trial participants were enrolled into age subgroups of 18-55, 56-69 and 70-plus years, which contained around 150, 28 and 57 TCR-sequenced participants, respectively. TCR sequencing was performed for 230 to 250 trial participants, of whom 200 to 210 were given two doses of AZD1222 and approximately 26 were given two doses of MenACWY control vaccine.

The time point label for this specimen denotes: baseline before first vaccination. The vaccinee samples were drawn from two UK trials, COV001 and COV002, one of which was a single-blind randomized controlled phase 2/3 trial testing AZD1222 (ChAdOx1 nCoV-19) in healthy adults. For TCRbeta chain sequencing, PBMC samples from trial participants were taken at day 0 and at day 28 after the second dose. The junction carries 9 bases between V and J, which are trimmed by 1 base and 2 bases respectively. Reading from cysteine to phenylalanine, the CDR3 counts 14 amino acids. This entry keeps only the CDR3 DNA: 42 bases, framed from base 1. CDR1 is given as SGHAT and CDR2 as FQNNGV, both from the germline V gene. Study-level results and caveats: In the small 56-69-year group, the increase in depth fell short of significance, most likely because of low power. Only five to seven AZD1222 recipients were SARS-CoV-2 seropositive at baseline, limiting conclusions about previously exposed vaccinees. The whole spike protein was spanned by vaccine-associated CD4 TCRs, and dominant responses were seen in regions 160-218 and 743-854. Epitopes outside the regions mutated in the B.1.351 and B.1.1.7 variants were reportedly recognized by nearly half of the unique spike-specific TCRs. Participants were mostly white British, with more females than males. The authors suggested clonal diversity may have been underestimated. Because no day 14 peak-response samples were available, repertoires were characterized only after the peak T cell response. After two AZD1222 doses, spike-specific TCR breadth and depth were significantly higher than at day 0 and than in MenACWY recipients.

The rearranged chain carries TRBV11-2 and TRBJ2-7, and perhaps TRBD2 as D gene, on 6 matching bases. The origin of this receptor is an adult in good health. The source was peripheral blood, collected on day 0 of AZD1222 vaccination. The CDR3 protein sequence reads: CASSLAGVTYEQYF. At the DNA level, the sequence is TGTGCCAGCAGCTTAGCGGGGGTAACCTACGAGCAGTACTTC.